This T cell receptor beta chain was recorded in a study of blood T cell repertoires in COVID-19. The CDR3 length is 15 residues. Germline values: CDR1 LNHDA, CDR2 SQIVND (reference sequence). The ends were cut back, 5 bases at V and 0 bases at J, with 11 bases in the middle. Study members were between roughly 18 and 89 years old and lived in 24 US regions. Participants reported their clinical history, and cohort assignment relied on those reports. The method was immunoSEQ multiplex PCR; TCRdb's version includes in-frame clones alone and lacks a portion of them. This sample has approximately 200,000 clones, with 75% to 85% found just once. This clone was detected only a few times.

The sequence was obtained from a woman aged 40 to 49 with acute COVID-19. Sequences were obtained from PBMCs or T cells enriched from blood (not recorded which). The J gene is TRBJ1-3, the V gene TRBV19, with TRBD1 as a possible D gene (6 bases). CDR3 in amino acids: CASSSTGLSGNTIYF. CDR3 nucleotide sequence: TGTGCCAGTAGTTCTACAGGGCTCTCTGGAAACACCATATATTTT.